This TCR beta chain was sequenced during a study of cytomegalovirus exposure and HLA in healthy donors listed by TCRdb under 2017. Turning to the overall study: An earlier analysis of some 620 of the donors reported about 280 Gb of sequence data and around 100 million unique TCR beta sequences obtained from some 170 million T cells. An early release covering more than 500 HLA-typed donors comprised about 300 gigabases of sequencing data and some 79 million unique TCR sequences. The genetic ancestry cluster associated with self-reported Caucasian donors included 65% to 90% of the 398 genotyped donors. The study aimed to test whether cataloging public T cell receptors could reveal signatures of past pathogen exposure. Using immunosequencing, the study profiled T cell repertoires from around 670 subjects and related those repertoires to cytomegalovirus serostatus. Along with the roughly 700-subject first cohort, a separate validation cohort of roughly 110 different subjects was used. To predict cytomegalovirus infection status, the study brought together high-throughput TCR immunosequencing, statistical association of individual TCRs with disease status, and machine learning. A later analysis re-examined previously published TCR beta repertoires from hundreds of donors and added high-resolution HLA genotyping to investigate patterns of TCR occurrence. Rather than using new phenotypic data, the later analysis identified candidate immune exposures from TCR beta sequences and from how often those sequences occurred across donors. An earlier analysis of fewer than 750 of the donors used high-throughput TCR beta sequencing to judge whether each TCR beta V gene segment behaved as functional or pseudogenic. Donor age, sex, ethnicity and CMV serostatus were compiled together with the repertoire data. In a later genetic analysis, genome-wide SNP genotypes for about three fifths of the roughly 670 donors were used, and that subset was treated as a discovery cohort. Every repertoire in the discovery cohort had been generated on one and the same sequencing platform. Class I and class II HLA loci were covered by the typing at four-digit resolution. The number of donors typed differed by locus, with about 629-630 for A, B, C, DRB1 and DQB1, roughly 520 for DQA1, nearly 610 for DPA1, and around 460 for DPB1. Roughly 5 DR-DQ haplotypes were handled as single units for association and clustering because linkage in the cohort was strong. Among 350 to 400 genotyped donors of the cohort, an average of 235,054 unique TCR beta nucleotide sequences were sequenced per donor, roughly a sixth of them non-productive.

Beyond this particular receptor, the publication reports: A later genetic analysis associated a missense DCLRE1C variant with V-gene and J-gene trimming of TCR beta chains, and an independent cohort replicated the association. The earlier analysis of 587 of the donors excluded approximately 17 rarely observed V segments, including chromosome 9 orphons, because counts were too low. While some public TCRs were present in many individuals, most TCR sequences turned up only very rarely across donors. Presence/absence analyses assumed roughly uniform sequencing depth across donors, an assumption that may not hold. Compared with the roughly 670-donor mean, donors in an Asian-associated ancestry cluster had fewer N-insertions in productive TCRs, according to a later genetic analysis. Specific HLA alleles were associated with over 15,000 TCR beta sequences at a false discovery rate of 0.05 in a later analysis. A total of fewer than 200 TCR beta chains were listed by the study as associated with cytomegalovirus. The only immune exposure information available for the cohort was CMV serostatus. In vitro tests confirmed that a few of the cytomegalovirus-associated TCR beta chains recognize cytomegalovirus antigens. The authors suggested that the approach could potentially be extended to other disease states and immunological phenotypes. A further reported finding was that TCR beta sequences accurately predicted the HLA-A and HLA-B alleles for most subjects in the first cohort. A cluster of highly shared sequence variants was judged likely to be a technical artifact of the sequencing pipeline. In an earlier analysis of approximately 600 of the donors, most TCR beta V segments were observed in productive rearrangements about 87% or about 30% of the time, broadly matching IMGT annotations. In this cohort, only TCR beta chains were sequenced, and detectable features were limited by the absence of alpha or paired-chain data. In a later analysis, several top co-occurrence clusters were reported to appear linked to parvovirus B19, influenza, CMV and Epstein-Barr virus. When HLA alleles, especially DR and DQ, strongly co-occurred, attributing TCR associations to individual alleles was difficult. In a later analysis, most CMV-associated TCR beta chains were found to appear HLA-restricted, with HLA associations seemingly driven largely by CMV exposure. A later analysis found that TCR association rates varied across HLA loci, with DRB1 alleles showing the most associated TCRs and HLA-C alleles the fewest. Linkage disequilibrium might explain the correlated functional status among segregating V segments, but an unknown experimental factor could not be excluded. Some IMGT-functional V segments, including TRBV6-2 and TRBV6-3, could not be told apart with the 87-base-pair reads, so those segments were excluded. Cytomegalovirus status was reported to be diagnosed by the classifier with high specificity and sensitivity in both the original and validation cohorts. A later analysis found that HLA-associated TCR beta chains were more clonally expanded and had lower generation probabilities than equally common non-associated chains. HLA typing was unavailable for some donors at each locus, so association tests used only the typed subset.

The cohort consisted of more than 650 healthy bone marrow donors. All cohort members were sampled while nominally healthy, although unrecorded immune exposures were likely present. The donor was CMV seropositive and belonged to the group of over 250 seropositive cohort members. Each donor provided a peripheral blood sample, and peripheral blood mononuclear cells were used for TCR beta sequencing. Genomic DNA extraction from the blood cell samples was performed with the Qiagen DNeasy Blood Extraction Kit. Libraries were made using the immunoSEQ multiplex PCR assay. The multiplex PCR relied on a mix of 60 forward primers for TCR Vbeta segments and 13 reverse primers for TCR Jbeta segments. The CDR3 region of rearranged TCR beta genes was amplified from genomic DNA with a multiplex PCR assay. The Illumina HiSeq System was used to sequence the amplified TCR beta libraries as 87-base-pair reads. The authors processed their data as follows. Across the 640 or so repertoires, a later analysis counted 60 million to 90 million unique TCR beta chains, 8.5 million to 12 million of which were shared by at least two donors. Raw reads were error-corrected and collapsed into unique sequences by a nearest-neighbor algorithm in which closely related sequences were merged to remove PCR and sequencing errors. CDR3 sequences were aligned to IMGT reference sequences to assign V, D and J gene segments. For a sequence to be retained, a match of at least six nucleotides was required to both a V gene segment and a J gene segment. A rearrangement counted as productive if the CDR3 had no stop codons and remained in frame with V and J, and every other rearrangement counted as non-productive. CDR3 was defined by IMGT convention, running from the second conserved V-encoded cysteine to the conserved J-encoded phenylalanine. Sequences without an unambiguous match to a single V gene segment were excluded from the earlier analysis of 450 to 650 of the donors. In an earlier analysis of approximately 500 of the donors, a V segment was called functional when productive rearrangements were above 56.7%, and segregating when the standard deviation between donors exceeded 5%. A statistical classification framework was developed to diagnose cytomegalovirus status using the catalog of TCR beta chain sequences. V and J gene assignment, in a later analysis, came from comparing TCR nucleotide sequences with IMGT/GENE-DB human TR gene sequences. In a later analysis, CDR3 sequences and most-parsimonious VDJ recombination scenarios were assigned using the TCRdist pipeline. In a later analysis, each TCR beta chain was defined by its CDR3 amino acid sequence together with its V-gene family, and reads lacking a unique V-gene family were excluded. As a way to deal with suspected cross-contamination and a sequencing artifact, a later analysis dropped hundreds of nucleotide sequences that were highly shared and had low generation probability. For each public chain, a later analysis derived a clonal expansion index from normalized ranks of inferred template counts within each repertoire. A later analysis computed generation probabilities with a VDJ recombination model fitted to out-of-frame rearrangements, and checked the results against IGoR. A later analysis scored TCR-TCR, TCR-HLA and TCR-CMV co-occurrence with hypergeometric tests, applying a repertoire-size bias correction to TCR pairs. A later analysis estimated false discovery rates by permuting HLA or CMV assignments 20 times. A later analysis grouped co-occurring TCRs with DBSCAN, adding TCRdist sequence similarity when clustering within HLA-allele-positive subsets. Repertoires with fewer than 30,000 or more than 120,000 public chains were left out of co-occurrence clustering, as were about 5 repertoires with anomalous nucleotide sharing. TCRdb stores this immuneACCESS table with in-frame sequences only. Part of the clones is absent; in the studies checked, under half of the shortfall reflects unresolved V genes, and no reason is known for the rest. The V and J calls and clone size were taken over from that table, and D and trimming were inferred from the DNA. The sample includes about 150,000 clones, with more than 75% observed a single time. Over 10% of the sample is held by the ten biggest clonotypes.

Via the germline V gene, CDR1 is KGHSH and CDR2 LQKENI. Including the terminal cysteine and phenylalanine, the CDR3 comprises 15 residues. The CDR3 DNA has 45 bases and is translated from base 1. V is pruned by 5 bases and J by 1 base, leaving 4 bases of the junction without a gene match. This clone came up a few times. No cognate antigen has been identified for it. It has no much larger one-base neighbor in the sample; base qualities were not kept. In this chain, TRBV18 is recombined with TRBJ1-5; 8 nucleotides in the junction match TRBD1. Sequences were obtained from PBMCs. This TCR was sampled from a man aged 25 to 40 in good health and CMV-seropositive. CDR3 sequence: CASSGQGASNQPQHF. Here is the DNA: TGTGCCAGCTCAGGCCAGGGGGCAAGCAATCAGCCCCAGCATTTT.